The sequence of this TCR beta chain was determined in a study of regulatory T cells in long-lasting Graves disease. Study results and limitations: TRBV28, TRBJ1-2 and TRBJ2-5 were segments that persistent disease favored.

This clonotype was found a few times. Its antigen is still unknown. Described time point: newly diagnosed GD, antithyroid drugs for less than 3 months. PBMC RNA was the source of the TCR library. CDR1 and CDR2 (germline): SGHTA, FQGNSA. CDR3 length: 17 residues. Germline trimming cut 4 bases from V and 3 bases from J; bases unmatched to any gene: 12. Sequencing libraries for TCR beta were prepared with iRepertoire HTBI primers and Arm-PCR of CDR3 regions. In the source study's methods: Across samples, more than 55 TRBV and about 15 TRBJ segments were found. TCRdb re-called the multiplex PCR reads through MiXCR, storing one row per CDR3 protein. These V and J calls derive from TCRdb rather than the authors' analysis. The sample consists of over 400,000 distinct CDR3 sequences, approximately 14% of them appearing once. This same sample was also part of a study on T cells in Graves' hyperthyroidism and ophthalmopathy. From that study: Peripheral blood also featured most of the thyroid clonotypes expanded above 0.001.

The TCR originated in a woman aged 45-60 years with Graves disease. The sequencing used peripheral blood mononuclear cells (PBMCs), collected at new diagnosis, from a patient treated with antithyroid drugs. The chain couples TRBV7-2 to TRBJ2-1, with TRBD2 identical over 7 bases. The CDR3 DNA reads as TGTGCCAGCAGCTCCCTGAGCGGGGACCCCTACTACAATGAGCAGTTCTTC. Its protein product is CASSSLSGDPYYNEQFF. The variable domain in full, completed from reference TRBV7-2 and TRBJ2-1, reads GAGVSQSPSNKVTEKGKDVELRCDPISGHTALYWYRQSLGQGLEFLIYFQGNSAPDKSGLPSDRFSAERTGGSVSTLTIQRTQQEDSAVYLCASSSLSGDPYYNEQFFGPGTRLTVL.